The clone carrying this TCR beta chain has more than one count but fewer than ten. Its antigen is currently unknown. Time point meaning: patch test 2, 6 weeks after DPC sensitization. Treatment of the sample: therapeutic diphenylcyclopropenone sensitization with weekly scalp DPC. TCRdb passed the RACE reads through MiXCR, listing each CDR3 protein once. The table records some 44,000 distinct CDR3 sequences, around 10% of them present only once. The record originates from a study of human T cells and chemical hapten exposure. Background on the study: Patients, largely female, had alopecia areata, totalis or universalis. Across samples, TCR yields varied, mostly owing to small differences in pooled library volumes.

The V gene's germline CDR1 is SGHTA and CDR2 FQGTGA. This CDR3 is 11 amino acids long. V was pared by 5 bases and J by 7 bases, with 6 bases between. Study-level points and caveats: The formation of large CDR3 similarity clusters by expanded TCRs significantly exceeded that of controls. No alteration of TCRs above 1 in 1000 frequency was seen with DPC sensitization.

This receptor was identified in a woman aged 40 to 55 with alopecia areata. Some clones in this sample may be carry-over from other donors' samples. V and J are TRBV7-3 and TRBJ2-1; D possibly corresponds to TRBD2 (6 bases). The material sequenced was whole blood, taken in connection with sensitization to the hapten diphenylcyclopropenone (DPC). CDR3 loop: CASSRGNEQFF. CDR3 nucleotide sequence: TGTGCCAGCAGCCGGGGGAATGAGCAGTTCTTC. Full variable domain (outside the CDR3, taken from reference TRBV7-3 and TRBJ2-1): GAGVSQTPSNKVTEKGKYVELRCDPISGHTALYWYRQSLGQGPEFLIYFQGTGAADDSGLPNDRFFAVRPEGSVSTLKIQRTERGDSAVYLCASSRGNEQFFGPGTRLTVL.